This TCR beta chain appears in the sequencing data of a study of Graves' ophthalmopathy and Graves' hyperthyroidism (dated by TCRdb to between 2017 and 2018). In terms of the full investigation: Peripheral blood was collected before any treatment was given, at the time of initial diagnosis. In total, approximately 140 blood samples were TCR-sequenced: some 40 ophthalmopathy, about 75 hyperthyroidism and roughly 17 hyperthyroidism-to-ophthalmopathy patients. Following sampling, methimazole starting at 30 mg daily was administered to hyperthyroidism patients, and high-dose intravenous methylprednisolone was administered to ophthalmopathy patients. To explore V-J signatures that separate ophthalmopathy from hyperthyroidism, a discovery set of about a hundred patients was enrolled, consisting of approximately 44 with ophthalmopathy and roughly 59 with stable hyperthyroidism. TCR beta repertoire signatures were used to distinguish Graves' ophthalmopathy from Graves' hyperthyroidism and to predict progression to ophthalmopathy. In several hyperthyroidism patients, the T-cell repertoires found in thyroid tissue were compared with those found in blood. The independent validation cohort included under 20 hyperthyroidism patients plus 17 patients who later progressed from hyperthyroidism to ophthalmopathy.

The sample holds many counts of this clonotype. There is no known antigen for this receptor. The record has no base qualities; no much larger clone is one base away. Broad study findings and their caveats: The 13-signature model separated ophthalmopathy from stable hyperthyroidism with 85% to 90% sensitivity and about 81% specificity in cross-validation, and 80%/75% in the test set. Most expanded thyroid clonotypes with frequency above 0.001 were also detected in blood, suggesting blood repertoires may reflect the thyroid immune response. No statistical method was used to predetermine the sample size, and group allocation was not hidden from the investigators. In validation, the model predicted ophthalmopathy progression with 70.59% sensitivity and approximately 78% specificity; 12 predicted patients were CT-confirmed with GO in a median of roughly 6.8 months.

Hyperthyroidism was considered stable if no progression to ophthalmopathy occurred within 18 months of follow-up. Patients with hyperthyroidism were aged 18 to 65 years, had been newly diagnosed, and had a disease duration of less than 2 months. Patients with other autoimmune diseases, uncontrolled infections, pregnancy or lactation were excluded from the study. Diagnosis was based on clinical symptoms, serum thyroxine, TRAb, thyroid ultrasound and orbital computed tomography. Ficoll-Paque density gradient centrifugation was used to isolate PBMCs from 8 to 10 ml of fresh peripheral blood. Total RNA was extracted using Trizol reagent, and RNA quality was checked on an Agilent 2100 Bioanalyzer. For repertoire sequencing, TCR beta CDR3 regions were amplified from RNA transcripts. HTBI primers and the Qiagen OneStep RT-PCR kit were used in a first-round RT-PCR, which was followed by a second-round multiplex PCR, size selection and purification. The libraries underwent paired-end sequencing with 100 bp reads on an Illumina HiSeq2000. On the authors' methods: SOAPnuke was used to process the reads, removing any read that contained adapters or uncalled bases, had a mean Phred below 15, or lacked an exact match to the constant primer or identifier. COPE v1.2.5 was used to merge high-quality paired reads. Clonotypes were defined as unique nucleotide sequences and were aligned to IMGT TRB V, D and J references using MiTCR v1.1. The analysis was limited to V-J combinations with a frequency above 0.0001, which together covered about 99% of the repertoires. For each V-J combination, a TCR clonal expansion and chaos score was defined as the ratio of F50 clonal expansion to chaos observed in the TCRdist matrix. Welch's t-statistics and random forest were used to reduce the features to 10 to 15 V-J combinations, which were then used as input to a naive Bayes classifier. The Morisita-Horn index was used to measure how similar the thyroid and blood repertoires were. TCRdb trimmed the raw reads at Q25, called clones with MiXCR and kept productive beta chains. Rows are unified per CDR3 protein, each entry keeping the most common DNA and genes. TCRdb, rather than the study authors, made the V and J calls. The sample table records about 390,000 distinct CDR3 sequences; about a sixth of these occur just once. The top ten hold 2.4% of the sample.

Between the V and J ends, shortened by 3 bases and 5 bases respectively, the junction contains 10 bases. The CDR3 has 13 amino acids, counting the end cysteine and phenylalanine. Here the CDR3 DNA is all that survives: 39 bases in frame from base 1. CDR1 KGHSH and CDR2 LQKENI are derived from the germline V gene. The sequenced material came from peripheral blood. The chain employs TRBV18 and TRBJ2-5; a confident D gene designation cannot be given. The TCR comes from an adult woman with stable Graves' hyperthyroidism. The bases read TGTGCCAGCTCACCGAGGTTGATGGAGACCCAGTACTTC. Its protein is CASSPRLMETQYF.